Given below is one TCR beta chain in context. Sequence at one end of the junction differs from germline and may be a read error. The input was about 500 ng total RNA; TCR beta cDNA was made from it with a constant-region primer. Libraries for TCR beta were built through three nested multiplex PCR rounds, which together made up a slightly modified ARM-PCR procedure. It was with TRBV1-TRBV30 forward primers and a C-beta reverse primer that the first two PCR rounds were run, at around 10 cycles each. TCRdb reanalysed the multiplex PCR reads using MiXCR and keeps one entry per CDR3 protein. This sample has about 20,000 distinct CDR3 sequences, with 65% to 85% found just once. Co-extraction yielded RNA and DNA from roughly 21-30 mg of unsorted bulk tissue. Surgical resection served as treatment for the primary liver carcinoma of these patients. This specimen belongs to a study of tumor-infiltrating lymphocytes in primary liver carcinoma. Whole-study context: Patients included men and women of 30 to 69 years. The study obtained roughly 3.5 to 7.13 million productive TCRbeta reads per sample, similar across tissue types.

Germline V gene sequence: CDR1 MNHEY, CDR2 SVGAGI. CDR3 length equals 15 residues. The chain is built from TRBV6-5 and TRBJ2-2, with a possible D match to TRBD1 (5 bases). The receptor's source is a woman aged 25 to 45 with primary liver carcinoma and hepatitis B virus infection. The sample comprised liver tumor tissue from sampling region 4. Stated subset: tumor region T4, right-lateral pole. This CDR3 is CAGSPRTRFNGELFF. The CDR3 DNA sequence: TGTGCCGGCAGTCCGCGGACAAGGTTCAACGGGGAGCTGTTTTTT.